This entry lists 19 T cell receptor beta chains sequenced from one sample in a study of CD8 T cells in ankylosing spondylitis. Study-wide findings and caveats: Seemingly distinctive of ankylosing spondylitis blood was a TCR beta motif formed by eight highly homologous variants.

The antigens of these receptors remain unknown. TCRdb re-called the 5' RACE reads with MiXCR, one entry per CDR3 protein. The top ten hold around 17% of the sample, which has roughly 370,000 distinct CDR3 sequences, approximately 20% seen once. Sequencing used blood, either unsorted or a sorted T cell fraction (not recorded which). The receptors here all came from a male donor with ankylosing spondylitis.

The V and J genes are TRBV2 and TRBJ2-1; possible D gene TRBD2, 6 bases. Trimming took off 4 bases at V and 8 bases at J, with 18 bases between the two ends. Germline-derived CDR1 and CDR2 are SNHLY and FYNNEI. This CDR3 is 15 amino acids long. CDR3 DNA sequence: TGTGCCAGCAGTGCTGCCGGGACTGCGAGCCATGAGCAGTTCTTC. Translation gives CASSAAGTASHEQFF.

This clonotype has more than one count but fewer than ten. This chain joins TRBV28 and TRBJ1-5; D might be TRBD1 (6 bases). The CDR3 extends over 15 amino acids. V was trimmed by 6 bases and J by 2 bases, leaving 14 bases between them. CDR1 and CDR2 (germline): MDHEN, SYDVKM. The CDR3 DNA reads as TGTGCCAGCAGCCTTCTGAAGGGGGGCAATCAGCCCCAGCATTTT. The encoded protein is CASSLLKGGNQPQHF.

The chain carries TRBV20-1 and TRBJ1-1; possible D gene TRBD1, 6 bases. Germline V gives CDR1 DFQATT, CDR2 SNEGSKA (reference sequence). The CDR3 spans 14 residues. V was clipped by 1 base and J by 1 base, with 10 bases between them. This CDR3 is CSARVAGANTEAFF. CDR3 in DNA: TGCAGTGCTAGAGTTGCAGGGGCGAACACTGAAGCTTTCTTT.

The rearrangement uses TRBV5-1 and TRBJ1-1; TRBD1 might be the D (5 bases). This CDR3 has 16 amino acids. Between the trimmed V and J ends, which lost 3 bases and 4 bases, there was a span of 19 bases. The germline V gene encodes CDR1 SGHRS and CDR2 YFSETQ. CDR3 DNA: TGCGCCAGCAGCTCCACCCCCGGGACGGGGGGCACTGAAGCTTTCTTT. The encoded protein is CASSSTPGTGGTEAFF.

Only a few counts were recorded for this clonotype. This chain links TRBV5-1 with TRBJ2-1; TRBD2 matches at 9 bases. V shed 5 bases and J 5 bases; nucleotides not matched to a gene: 11. Germline V CDR1 and CDR2: SGHRS, YFSETQ. The CDR3 sequence is 16 residues long. DNA of the CDR3: TGCGCCAGCAGTCCCGGGACTAGCATATCCGACAATGAGCAGTTCTTC. Protein: CASSPGTSISDNEQFF.

The chain combines TRBV12-3 or TRBV12-4 with TRBJ2-1; D is perhaps TRBD2 (6 bases). The CDR3 has 16 residues. V lost 7 bases, J lost 3 bases, and 19 bases lay in between. In nucleotides, the CDR3 is TGTGCCAGCACCCTGGACCGGGACTTCCGCTACAATGAGCAGTTCTTC. Its protein product is CASTLDRDFRYNEQFF.

The chain carries TRBV5-1 and TRBJ1-2; the D is unclear. The CDR3 runs to 14 residues. Trimming took off 0 bases at V and 1 base at J, with 7 bases between the two ends. Germline assignment: CDR1 SGHRS and CDR2 YFSETQ. In DNA, the CDR3 is TGCGCCAGCAGCTTGGCTCAGAGTAACTATGGCTACACCTTC. This codes for CASSLAQSNYGYTF. Full variable domain (missing parts from reference TRBV5-1 and TRBJ1-2): KAGVTQTPRYLIKTRGQQVTLSCSPISGHRSVSWYQQTPGQGLQFLFEYFSETQRNKGNFPGRFSGRQFSNSRSEMNVSTLELGDSALYLCASSLAQSNYGYTFGSGTRLTVV.

This clonotype was seen just once. This chain uses TRBV12-3 or TRBV12-4 with TRBJ2-7; 7 bases match TRBD1. V lost 8 bases and J lost 5; bases outside the gene matches: 12. There are 14 residues in the CDR3. The CDR3 reads CASGRTGASHEQYF. Written as DNA, the CDR3 is TGTGCCAGCGGACGGACAGGAGCAAGCCACGAGCAGTACTTC.

The gene calls are TRBV28 and TRBJ2-7; the match to TRBD2 covers 12 bases. Germline loops: CDR1 MDHEN, CDR2 SYDVKM. The CDR3 extends over 16 amino acids. Germline trimming cut 4 bases from V and 2 bases from J; bases unmatched to any gene: 6. Here the CDR3 DNA reads TGTGCCAGCAGTTCGGGGACTAGCGGGCCACCCTACGAGCAGTACTTC. This translates into CASSSGTSGPPYEQYF.

This clonotype occurred a few times. V is TRBV5-1 and J is TRBJ2-5; D is unresolved. V gave up 3 bases and J gave up 2 bases, with 11 bases separating them. The CDR3 consists of 14 residues. Germline loops: CDR1 SGHRS, CDR2 YFSETQ. The CDR3 spells CASSSVQLQETQYF. The CDR3 DNA is TGCGCCAGCAGCTCTGTACAGTTACAAGAGACCCAGTACTTC.

The chain employs TRBV5-4 and TRBJ2-1, with D perhaps being TRBD1 or TRBD2 (6 bases each). Trimming took 6 bases from V and 7 from J, leaving 14 bases between them. Germline assignment: CDR1 SGHNT and CDR2 YYREEE (reference sequence). The CDR3 totals 13 residues. CDR3 amino acids: CASNLVGGNEQFF. In nucleotides, the CDR3 is TGTGCCAGCAACTTAGTAGGGGGGAATGAGCAGTTCTTC. The full variable domain, in which reference TRBV5-4 and TRBJ2-1 provide the parts outside the CDR3, is ETGVTQSPTHLIKTRGQQVTLRCSSQSGHNTVSWYQQALGQGPQFIFQYYREEENGRGNFPPRFSGLQFPNYSSELNVNALELDDSALYLCASNLVGGNEQFFGPGTRLTVL.

This clonotype has at least ten counts. The V and J genes are TRBV24-1 and TRBJ2-1, with 9 nucleotides matching TRBD1. V shed 1 base, J shed 7 bases, and the junction held 4 bases outside the gene matches. The germline gives CDR1 KGHDR, CDR2 SFDVKD. This CDR3 region has 15 residues. The CDR3: CATSDLQGAWNEQFF. The CDR3 DNA reads as TGTGCCACCAGTGATTTACAGGGGGCCTGGAATGAGCAGTTCTTC.

The chain links TRBV28 to TRBJ2-1; 7 bases align to TRBD1. Germline CDR1 is MDHEN and CDR2 is SYDVKM. There are 16 residues in the CDR3. The V gene end was trimmed by 5 bases and the J gene end by 9 bases; junction bases not matched to a gene: 16. CDR3 DNA sequence: TGTGCCAGCAGTCCTTCCTACGGGACAGCTAACGGTGAGCAGTTCTTC. Protein product: CASSPSYGTANGEQFF.

This clonotype turned up a few times. The CDR3 region has the DNA TGCAGTGCCGCGAGCGGGTTCGCCTACGAGCAGTACTTC. It encodes CSAASGFAYEQYF. The chain combines TRBV20-1 with TRBJ2-7; weak D call: TRBD2 (6 bases). The ends were cut back, 6 bases at V and 2 bases at J, with 14 bases in the middle. The CDR3 consists of 13 residues. Germline loops: CDR1 DFQATT, CDR2 SNEGSKA (reference sequence).

This clonotype was counted between two and nine times. The chain has TRBV12-3 or TRBV12-4 and TRBJ2-5; 7 bases align to TRBD1. The CDR3 covers 16 residues. V shed 3 bases, J shed 2 bases, and the junction held 9 bases outside the gene matches. CDR3 DNA sequence: TGTGCCAGCAGTTTTTGGTACGGACAGGATCAAGAGACCCAGTACTTC. Translation gives CASSFWYGQDQETQYF.

This chain joins TRBV6-5 and TRBJ2-1; weak D call: TRBD2 (6 bases). Per the germline V gene, CDR1 is MNHEY and CDR2 is SVGAGI. V lost 4 bases to trimming and J lost 2 bases, with 12 bases between them. The length of the CDR3 is 15 residues. The CDR3 region is CASSLLAAAYNEQFF. The CDR3 nucleotides are TGTGCCAGCAGTTTATTAGCGGCCGCCTACAATGAGCAGTTCTTC.

The chain is built from TRBV15 and TRBJ1-4; 7 bases align to TRBD1. Trimming at V came to 0 bases and at J to 7 bases, leaving 5 bases not matched to a gene. Germline V gene data show CDR1 as LNHNV and CDR2 as YYDKDF (reference sequence). The length of the CDR3 is 15 residues. The CDR3 loop reads CATSRDHRGPEKLFF. The CDR3 bases are TGTGCCACCAGCAGAGATCACAGGGGCCCTGAAAAACTGTTTTTT.

This clonotype has more than one count but fewer than ten. The genes are TRBV11-1 and TRBJ2-1; D unresolved. Trimming cost V 7 bases and J 0 bases, with 22 bases left between them. Germline CDR1 is SGHAT and CDR2 is FQDESV (reference sequence). This CDR3 comprises 18 residues. Here the CDR3 reads CASIGGGSTLISYNEQFF. CDR3 in DNA: TGTGCCAGCATTGGCGGCGGATCGACTCTCATCTCCTACAATGAGCAGTTCTTC.

The genes are TRBV4-2 and TRBJ1-1, with a possible D match to TRBD1 (5 bases). Between the trimmed V and J ends, which lost 3 bases and 2 bases, there was a span of 13 bases. Germline V gives CDR1 LGHNA, CDR2 YNFKEQ. CDR3 length: 15 residues. The CDR3 loop is CASSQTARVNTEAFF. The CDR3 DNA sequence: TGTGCCAGCAGCCAGACAGCTAGGGTAAACACTGAAGCTTTCTTT.